This paragraph reports one TCR beta chain. TCRdb re-called the 5' RACE reads with MiXCR, one entry per CDR3 protein. The sample lists 690,000 or so distinct CDR3 sequences, around 6% seen once, with 1.5% to 2% in the top ten. The record originates from a study of identical twins. V was cut by 5 bases and J by 6 bases, with 17 bases left in between. CDR3 length: 14 amino acids. From germline, CDR1 is ENHRY and CDR2 SYGVKD. The rearrangement uses TRBV10-3 and TRBJ2-7; tentatively, D is TRBD2 (6 bases). Source material: naive T cells sorted from blood. This receptor was obtained from a man younger than 35 in good health. CDR3 loop: CAISKREVLREQYF. The CDR3 bases are TGTGCCATCAGTAAAAGGGAGGTTCTCCGCGAGCAGTACTTC.